This T cell receptor beta chain appears in the sequencing data of a study of Graves' ophthalmopathy and Graves' hyperthyroidism. Trimming cost V 2 bases and J 5 bases; bases outside gene matches: 6. Germline V gives CDR1 MDHEN, CDR2 SYDVKM. This CDR3 has 15 residues. This clonotype was observed at least ten times. Using RNA transcripts, the TCR beta CDR3 regions were amplified. The workflow started with a first-round RT-PCR run with HTBI primers and then moved on to a second-round multiplex PCR. MiXCR, run by TCRdb on the multiplex PCR reads, gives a single entry per CDR3 protein. The sample lists about 480,000 distinct CDR3 sequences; around 14% were seen once.

The J gene is TRBJ2-4, the V gene TRBV28, with 7 bases aligning to TRBD2. The clonotype comes from a woman in her twenties or thirties with Graves' ophthalmopathy. Sequenced: blood. The CDR3 region has the DNA TGTGCCAGCAGTTTAGGGCGGGGGAGCCAAAACATTCAGTACTTC. Residues: CASSLGRGSQNIQYF. Full variable domain (rest looked up from reference TRBV28 and TRBJ2-4): DVKVTQSSRYLVKRTGEKVFLECVQDMDHENMFWYRQDPGLGLRLIYFSYDVKMKEKGDIPEGYSVSREKKERFSLILESASTNQTSMYLCASSLGRGSQNIQYFGAGTRLSVL.